This T cell receptor beta chain was identified in a study of beta chain features in type 1 diabetes (dated by TCRdb to the late 2010s). About the investigation overall: Patients and healthy donors did not differ in mean age, gender distribution, total cell number or subset yield. A total of approximately 100,000,000 sorted cells were examined across all samples, and the number of cells per subset was strongly correlated with RNA yield. In the study, recently diagnosed type 1 diabetes patients and matched healthy donors were compared on the TCRB repertoires of their sorted circulating CD4+ T cell subsets. Regulatory and stem cell-like memory subsets were obtained from only 8 patients and about 8 healthy donors, while naive and central memory subsets were obtained from all 28 donors.

The entire isolated RNA was reverse transcribed using the High Capacity cDNA Reverse Transcription Kit, and thus expressed TCRB transcripts were sequenced. Deep immunoSEQ sequencing was applied to naive, central memory and regulatory T cell samples, giving an average of roughly 3.6 million total reads per sample. After sorted cells were lysed in RLT buffer, RNA was extracted with DNase-treated RNeasy Micro or Mini kits, with the choice depending on cell number. Each cell subset was processed separately to prevent cross-contamination, with patient and healthy donor samples processed together. Using the immunoSEQ multiplex PCR, TCRB sequences were amplified from cDNA into 87-bp fragments spanning the CDR3 region. Amplicons were sequenced on the Illumina HiSeq platform. As for the authors' bioinformatics: Synthetic template baselines were used to correct PCR bias computationally, reads within Hamming distance 2 were collapsed, and singletons that could not be merged were discarded. Reads were aligned against IMGT so that V, D and J genes, CDR3 length and insertions or deletions at six rearrangement sites could be assigned. Within each subset, clonotype counts were normalized to the number of sorted cells before true diversity and Gini coefficients were calculated with the tcR R package. Repertoire sharing was quantified using the overlap coefficient calculated on TCRB nucleotide sequences. Out-of-frame TCRB sequences from naive cells were analyzed as a proxy for the pre-selection repertoire. Held by TCRdb, this immuneACCESS table contains in-frame sequences only and omits some clones. Under half of the omission traces to an unresolved V gene where checked; the cause of the rest is unknown. The V and J calls and clone size were taken over from that table, and D and trimming were inferred from the DNA. This sample has 500,000 to 650,000 clones in its table, and 9.5% to 15% of those were observed once. Clones ranked in the top ten supply around 0.12% of the sample.

On the study overall, not on this receptor specifically: Naive, central memory and regulatory TCRB repertoires appeared to be more similar among patients than among healthy donors. Because the HLA sub-analyses included only small numbers of individuals, any influence of HLA type on TCRB rearrangement was left unresolved. At VDJ recombination sites, patients with type 1 diabetes made fewer insertions and deleted more nucleotides, a pattern implying thymic rearrangement abnormalities. Because cDNA was sequenced instead of genomic DNA, highly expressing activated cells could be over-represented, though the groups showed no difference in activation or CD3 levels. Shorter templates might be favored by PCR, yet because patient and control samples were amplified and corrected together, any such skew would affect both groups equally. Type 1 diabetes patients showed a moderate but significant shortening of TCRB CDR3 length in all four CD4+ subsets.

Each donor gave one peripheral blood draw, averaging roughly 120 mL, which was collected into heparinised tubes. Naive, central memory, regulatory and stem cell-like memory CD4+ T cells were sorted on a BD FACSAria II using a panel including CD45RO, CCR7, CD25, CD127, CD95 and CD27. All sorted populations exceeded 98% purity. Right away, PBMCs were isolated by Lymphoprep density gradient centrifugation and were stained directly, with no culture step. Samples were stained and sorted in pairs, with one healthy donor and one patient per experiment, so that batch effects were minimized. A few counts support this clone. Its recognized antigen is unknown. Base-call qualities are not available, and no considerably larger clone is one nucleotide away. This clonotype originated in a man aged 25 to 45 with type 1 diabetes. The sequenced sample was naive CD4+ T cells from blood. Taken with the paper, the label for cell subset or site translates to: true naive CD4+ T cells.

The CDR3 region reads CASCGGTSYEQYF. In nucleotide form, the sequence is TGTGCCAGCTGCGGGGGCACTTCCTACGAGCAGTACTTC. The V and J segments used are TRBV2 and TRBJ2-7; the D segment could be TRBD2, given 7 matching bases. V and J are truncated by 8 bases and 1 base respectively, leaving an intervening sequence of 12 bases. The CDR3 runs 13 amino acids, cysteine and phenylalanine included. Just CDR3 DNA is preserved here, 39 bases in frame from base 1. As encoded in the germline V gene, CDR1 is SNHLY while CDR2 is FYNNEI.